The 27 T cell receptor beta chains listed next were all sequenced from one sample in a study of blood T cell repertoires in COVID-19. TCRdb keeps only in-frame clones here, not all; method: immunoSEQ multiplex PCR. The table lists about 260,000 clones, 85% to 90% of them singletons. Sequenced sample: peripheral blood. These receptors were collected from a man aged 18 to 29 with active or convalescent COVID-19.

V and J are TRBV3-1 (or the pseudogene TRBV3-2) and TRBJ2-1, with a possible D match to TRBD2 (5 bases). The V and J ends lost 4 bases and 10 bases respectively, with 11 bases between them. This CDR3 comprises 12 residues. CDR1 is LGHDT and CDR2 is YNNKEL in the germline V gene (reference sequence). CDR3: CASSPSAAEQFF. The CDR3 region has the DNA TGTGCCAGCAGCCCGTCAGCGGCCGAGCAGTTCTTC.

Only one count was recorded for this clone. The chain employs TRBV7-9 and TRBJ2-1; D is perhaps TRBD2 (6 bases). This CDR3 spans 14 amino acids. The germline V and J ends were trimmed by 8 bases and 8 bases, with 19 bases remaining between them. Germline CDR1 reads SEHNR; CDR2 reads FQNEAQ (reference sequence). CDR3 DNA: TGTGCCAGCCACGCGGGATGGGACGAAGATGAGCAGTTCTTC. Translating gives CASHAGWDEDEQFF.

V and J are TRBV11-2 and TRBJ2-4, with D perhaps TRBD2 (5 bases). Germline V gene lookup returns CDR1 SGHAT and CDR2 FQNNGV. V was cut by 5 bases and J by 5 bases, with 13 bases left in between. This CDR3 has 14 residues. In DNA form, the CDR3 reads TGTGCCAGCAGCCCTTGGGGAGACCAAAACATTCAGTACTTC. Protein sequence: CASSPWGDQNIQYF.

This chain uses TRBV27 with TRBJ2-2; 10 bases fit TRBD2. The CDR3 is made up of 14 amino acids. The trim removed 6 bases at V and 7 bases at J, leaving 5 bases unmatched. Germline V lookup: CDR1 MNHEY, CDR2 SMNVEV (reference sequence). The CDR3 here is CASRPSGRVGELFF. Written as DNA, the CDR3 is TGTGCCAGCAGACCCAGCGGGAGGGTCGGGGAGCTGTTTTTT.

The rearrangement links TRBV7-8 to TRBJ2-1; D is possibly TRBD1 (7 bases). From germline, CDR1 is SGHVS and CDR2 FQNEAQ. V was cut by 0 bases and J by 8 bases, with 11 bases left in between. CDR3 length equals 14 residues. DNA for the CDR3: TGTGCCAGCAGCTTAGCCAGGGGGAGGCATGAGCAGTTCTTC. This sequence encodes CASSLARGRHEQFF.

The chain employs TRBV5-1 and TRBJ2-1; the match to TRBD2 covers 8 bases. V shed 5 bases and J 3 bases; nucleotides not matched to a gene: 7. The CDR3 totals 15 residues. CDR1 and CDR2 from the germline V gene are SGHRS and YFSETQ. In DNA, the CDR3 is TGCGCCAGCAGACCGAACGGGGGGGTCTACAATGAGCAGTTCTTC. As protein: CASRPNGGVYNEQFF.

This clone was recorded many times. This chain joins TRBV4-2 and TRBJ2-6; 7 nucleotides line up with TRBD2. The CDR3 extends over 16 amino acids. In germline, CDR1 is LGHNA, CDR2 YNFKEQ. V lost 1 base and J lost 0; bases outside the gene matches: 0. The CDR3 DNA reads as TGTGCCAGCAGCCAAGGGACTAGCTCTGGGGCCAACGTCCTGACTTTC. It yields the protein CASSQGTSSGANVLTF.

DNA for the CDR3: TGTGCCAGCAGGAGCACGGGAGACTACTCTGGAAACACCATATATTTT. It specifies CASRSTGDYSGNTIYF. The gene calls are TRBV28 and TRBJ1-3; D unclear. Germline V gene sequence: CDR1 MDHEN, CDR2 SYDVKM. V lost 6 bases, J lost 0 bases, and 15 bases lay in between. This CDR3 spans 16 amino acids.

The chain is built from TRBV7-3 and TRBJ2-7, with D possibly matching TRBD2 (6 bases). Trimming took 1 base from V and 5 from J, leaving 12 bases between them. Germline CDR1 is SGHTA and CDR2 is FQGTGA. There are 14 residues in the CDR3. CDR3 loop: CASSLSGMGDEQYF. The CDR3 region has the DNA TGTGCCAGCAGCTTAAGCGGGATGGGGGACGAGCAGTACTTC.

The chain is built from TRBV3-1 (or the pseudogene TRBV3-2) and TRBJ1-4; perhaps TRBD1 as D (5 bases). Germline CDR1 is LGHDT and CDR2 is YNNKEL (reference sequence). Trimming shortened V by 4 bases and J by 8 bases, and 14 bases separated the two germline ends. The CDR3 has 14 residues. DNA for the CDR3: TGTGCCAGCAGCCTTCGGTCGGGGGGGGAAAAACTGTTTTTT. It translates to CASSLRSGGEKLFF.

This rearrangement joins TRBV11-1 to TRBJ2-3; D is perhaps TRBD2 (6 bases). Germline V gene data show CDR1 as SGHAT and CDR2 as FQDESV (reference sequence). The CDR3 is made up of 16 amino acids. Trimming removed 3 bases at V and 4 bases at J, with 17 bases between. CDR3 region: CASSLGRRGAPDTQYF. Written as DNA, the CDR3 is TGTGCCAGCAGCTTGGGTAGGCGGGGAGCTCCAGATACGCAGTATTTT.

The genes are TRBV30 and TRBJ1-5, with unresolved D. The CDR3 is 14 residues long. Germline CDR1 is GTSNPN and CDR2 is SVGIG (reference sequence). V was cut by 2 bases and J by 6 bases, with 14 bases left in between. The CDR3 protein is CAWSKADPTQPQHF. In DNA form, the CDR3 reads TGTGCCTGGAGTAAGGCGGATCCGACTCAGCCCCAGCATTTT.

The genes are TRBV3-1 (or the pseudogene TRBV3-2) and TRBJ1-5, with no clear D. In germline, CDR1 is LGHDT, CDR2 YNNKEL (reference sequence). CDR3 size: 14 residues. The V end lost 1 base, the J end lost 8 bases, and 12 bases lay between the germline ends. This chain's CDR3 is CASSQVGEDEPQHF. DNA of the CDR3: TGTGCCAGCAGCCAAGTAGGCGAGGATGAGCCCCAGCATTTT.

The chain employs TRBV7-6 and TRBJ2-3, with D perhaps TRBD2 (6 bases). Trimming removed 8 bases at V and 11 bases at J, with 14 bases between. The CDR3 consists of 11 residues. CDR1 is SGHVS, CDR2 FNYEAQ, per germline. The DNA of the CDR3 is TGTGCCAGCGGCCCAGGAGGGGAGCAGTATTTT. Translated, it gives CASGPGGEQYF.

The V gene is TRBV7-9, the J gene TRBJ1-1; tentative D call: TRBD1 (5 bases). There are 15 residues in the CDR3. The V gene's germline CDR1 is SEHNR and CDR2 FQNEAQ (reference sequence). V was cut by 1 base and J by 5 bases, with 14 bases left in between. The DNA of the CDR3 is TGTGCCAGCAGCTTAGTCCTTGAAGGGGTTACTGAAGCTTTCTTT. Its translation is CASSLVLEGVTEAFF. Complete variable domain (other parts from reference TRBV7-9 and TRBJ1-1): DTGVSQNPRHKITKRGQNVTFRCDPISEHNRLYWYRQTLGQGPEFLTYFQNEAQLEKSRLLSDRFSAERPKGSFSTLEIQRTEQGDSAMYLCASSLVLEGVTEAFFGQGTRLTVV.

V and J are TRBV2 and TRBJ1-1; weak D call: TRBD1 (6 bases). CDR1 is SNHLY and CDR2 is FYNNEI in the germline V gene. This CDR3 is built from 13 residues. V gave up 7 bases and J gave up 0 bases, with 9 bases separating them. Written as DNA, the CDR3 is TGTGCCAGCAATGGGGACATGAACACTGAAGCTTTCTTT. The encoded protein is CASNGDMNTEAFF.

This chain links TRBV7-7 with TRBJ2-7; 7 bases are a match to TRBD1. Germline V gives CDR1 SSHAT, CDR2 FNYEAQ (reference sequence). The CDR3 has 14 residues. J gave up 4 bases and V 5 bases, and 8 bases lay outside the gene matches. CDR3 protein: CASSPRDSGYEQYF. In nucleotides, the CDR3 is TGTGCCAGCAGCCCCCGGGACAGTGGGTACGAGCAGTACTTC.

DNA for the CDR3: TGTGCCAGCAGCTTGGGGACAGGACAAGAGACCCAGTACTTC. Its translation is CASSLGTGQETQYF. The chain carries TRBV5-4 and TRBJ2-5; 7 bases align to TRBD1. CDR1 is SGHNT and CDR2 is YYREEE in the germline V gene (reference sequence). Unmatched junction bases numbered 1, after V lost 0 bases and J lost 2 bases. CDR3 length: 14 residues.

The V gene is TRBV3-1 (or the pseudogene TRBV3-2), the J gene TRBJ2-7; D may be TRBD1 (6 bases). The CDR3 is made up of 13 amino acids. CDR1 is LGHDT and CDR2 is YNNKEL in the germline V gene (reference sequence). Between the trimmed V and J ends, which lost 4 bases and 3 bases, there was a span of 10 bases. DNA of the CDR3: TGTGCCAGCAGCCCACAGGGTGACTACGAGCAGTACTTC. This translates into CASSPQGDYEQYF.

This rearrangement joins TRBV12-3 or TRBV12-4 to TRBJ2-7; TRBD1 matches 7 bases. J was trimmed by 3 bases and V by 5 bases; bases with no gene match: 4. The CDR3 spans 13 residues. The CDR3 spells CASSRDRSYEQYF. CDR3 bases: TGTGCCAGCAGTCGGGACAGAAGCTACGAGCAGTACTTC.

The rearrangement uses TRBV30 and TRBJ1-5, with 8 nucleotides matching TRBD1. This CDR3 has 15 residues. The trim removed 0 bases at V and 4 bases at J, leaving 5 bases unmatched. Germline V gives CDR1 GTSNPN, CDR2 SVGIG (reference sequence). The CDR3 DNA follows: TGTGCCTGGAGTGTTCAGACAGGGGAAAATCAGCCCCAGCATTTT. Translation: CAWSVQTGENQPQHF.

The CDR3 sequence: CASSPGAGVGEQFF. The CDR3 bases are TGCGCCAGCAGCCCAGGCGCCGGGGTGGGCGAGCAGTTCTTC. V and J are TRBV5-1 and TRBJ2-1; TRBD2 is a possible D gene (5 bases). This CDR3 has 14 residues. In germline, CDR1 is SGHRS, CDR2 YFSETQ. V was shortened by 4 bases and J by 10 bases, with 18 bases between the two germline ends.

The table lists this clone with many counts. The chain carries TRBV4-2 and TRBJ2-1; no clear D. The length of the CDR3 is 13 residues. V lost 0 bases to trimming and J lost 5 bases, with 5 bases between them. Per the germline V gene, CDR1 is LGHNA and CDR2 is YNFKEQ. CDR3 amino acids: CASSQDDNNEQFF. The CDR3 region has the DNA TGTGCCAGCAGCCAAGATGACAACAATGAGCAGTTCTTC.

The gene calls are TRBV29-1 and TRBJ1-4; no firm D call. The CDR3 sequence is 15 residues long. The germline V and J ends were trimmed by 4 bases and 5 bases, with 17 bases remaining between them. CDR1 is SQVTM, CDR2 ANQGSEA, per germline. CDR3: CSVGPLGSLNEKLFF. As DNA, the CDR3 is TGCAGCGTTGGCCCGCTGGGCAGCTTAAATGAAAAACTGTTTTTT.

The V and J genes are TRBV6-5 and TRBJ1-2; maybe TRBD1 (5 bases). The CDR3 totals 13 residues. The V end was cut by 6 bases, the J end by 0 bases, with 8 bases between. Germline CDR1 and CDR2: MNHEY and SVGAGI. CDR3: CASRTETNYGYTF. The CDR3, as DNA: TGTGCCAGCAGGACAGAGACTAACTATGGCTACACCTTC.

The CDR3 protein is CASEQAFTEAFF. CDR3 nucleotide sequence: TGTGCCAGTGAACAGGCTTTCACTGAAGCTTTCTTT. The chain links TRBV2 to TRBJ1-1; weak D call: TRBD1 (5 bases). This CDR3 contains 12 residues. V lost 9 bases to trimming and J lost 4 bases, with 12 bases between them. CDR1 and CDR2 from the germline V gene are SNHLY and FYNNEI.

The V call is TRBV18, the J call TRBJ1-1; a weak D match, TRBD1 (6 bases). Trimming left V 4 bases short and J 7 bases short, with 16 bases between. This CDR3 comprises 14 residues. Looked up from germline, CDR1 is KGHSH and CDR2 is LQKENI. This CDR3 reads CASSLNRGADEAFF. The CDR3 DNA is TGTGCCAGCTCACTCAATCGGGGGGCTGATGAAGCTTTCTTT.